The text below deals with one T cell receptor beta chain. This clone was seen once. Its antigen remains undetermined. No base qualities exist here, and no much larger clone lies one base off it. These data originate in a study of cytomegalovirus exposure and HLA in healthy donors (dated by TCRdb to about 2017). With regard to the full study: An earlier analysis of approximately 640 of the donors reported 250 to 350 Gb of sequence data and about 100 million unique TCR beta sequences from about 180 million T cells. An early release that covered about 600 HLA-typed donors contained 300 to 350 gigabases of sequencing data and 65 million to 100 million unique TCR sequences. Of the roughly 400 genotyped donors, 81% were placed in the genetic ancestry cluster associated with self-reported Caucasian donors. The aim of the study was to test whether cataloging public T cell receptors could identify signatures of past pathogen exposure. Using immunosequencing, the study profiled T cell repertoires from some 670 subjects and related those repertoires to cytomegalovirus serostatus. Along with the roughly 670-subject first cohort, a separate validation cohort of roughly 110 different subjects was used. High-throughput TCR immunosequencing, statistical association of individual TCRs with disease status, and machine learning were combined to predict cytomegalovirus infection status. A later analysis re-examined previously published TCR beta repertoires from several hundred donors and added high-resolution HLA genotyping to investigate patterns of TCR occurrence. Rather than using new phenotypic data, the later analysis identified candidate immune exposures from TCR beta sequences and from how often those sequences occurred across donors. An earlier analysis of 587 of the donors used high-throughput TCR beta sequencing to judge whether each TCR beta V gene segment behaved as functional or pseudogenic. Alongside the repertoire data, information on donor age, sex, ethnicity and CMV serostatus was compiled. Genome-wide SNP genotypes for about 55% of the roughly 670 donors were used in a later genetic analysis, which treated that subset as a discovery cohort. Every discovery cohort repertoire had been produced on one sequencing platform. HLA typing covered class I and class II loci at four-digit resolution. The number of typed donors differed by locus: roughly 629-630 for A, B, C, DRB1 and DQB1; some 540 for DQA1; 606 for DPA1; and some 450 for DPB1. Four to six DR-DQ haplotypes were handled as single units for association and clustering, since linkage in the cohort was strong. Across 398 genotyped donors of the cohort, an average of about 250,000 unique TCR beta nucleotide sequences per donor were sequenced, and 15% to 20% of those sequences were non-productive. Study-wide conclusions, independent of this receptor: Broadly in line with IMGT annotations, most TCR beta V segments showed up in productive rearrangements about 87% or about 30% of the time in an earlier analysis of under 700 of the donors. Cytomegalovirus status was reported to be diagnosed by the classifier with high specificity and sensitivity in both the original and validation cohorts. Across donors, most TCR sequences were observed very rarely, whereas some public TCRs were present in many individuals. Some IMGT-functional V segments, including TRBV6-2 and TRBV6-3, could not be distinguished by the 87-base-pair reads and were therefore excluded. According to a later genetic analysis, donors in an Asian-associated ancestry cluster had fewer N-insertions in productive TCRs than the roughly 670-donor mean. In the study, approximately 160 TCR beta chains were listed as associated with cytomegalovirus. Three of the identified cytomegalovirus-associated TCR beta chains were confirmed in vitro to be specific for cytomegalovirus antigens. Roughly uniform sequencing depth across donors was assumed in presence/absence analyses, although this assumption may not hold. A later analysis reported that several top co-occurrence clusters appeared linked to parvovirus B19, influenza, CMV and Epstein-Barr virus. Only TCR beta chains were sequenced in this cohort, and the absence of alpha or paired-chain data limited detectable features. According to a later analysis, TCR association rates differed among HLA loci, with DRB1 alleles showing the most associated TCRs and HLA-C alleles showing the fewest. In a later analysis, HLA-associated TCR beta chains showed more clonal expansion and lower generation probabilities than non-associated chains that were equally common. Immune exposure information for the cohort was limited to CMV serostatus. Because HLA typing was unavailable for some donors at each locus, only the typed subset was used in association tests. Strong co-occurrence of HLA alleles, especially DR and DQ, made assigning TCR associations to individual alleles difficult. A further reported finding was that TCR beta sequences accurately predicted the HLA-A and HLA-B alleles for most subjects in the first cohort. A later analysis associated about 17,000 TCR beta sequences with specific HLA alleles at a false discovery rate of 0.05. It was suggested by the authors that the approach could potentially be generalized to other disease states and immunological phenotypes. A cluster of highly shared sequence variants was judged likely to represent a technical artifact of the sequencing pipeline. An association between a missense DCLRE1C variant and V-gene and J-gene trimming of TCR beta chains was found in a later genetic analysis and replicated in an independent cohort. Correlated functional status among segregating V segments might reflect linkage disequilibrium, but an unknown experimental factor could not be ruled out. A later analysis found that most CMV-associated TCR beta chains appeared HLA-restricted, with HLA associations seemingly driven largely by CMV exposure. Over 15 rarely observed V segments, including chromosome 9 orphons, were excluded from the earlier analysis of almost 600 of the donors because counts were too low.

CDR3 length: 13 amino acids, cysteine to phenylalanine. The only DNA kept is the CDR3, 39 bases in frame from the first base. The germline V gene encodes CDR1 MNHEY and CDR2 SMNVEV (reference sequence). The V end loses 5 bases and the J end loses 7 bases, and a stretch of 12 bases separates them. The cohort comprised around 700 healthy bone marrow donors. At the time of sampling, every cohort member was nominally healthy, though immune exposures that went unrecorded were likely present. The donor was CMV seronegative and belonged to the group of 352 seronegative cohort members. Every donor gave a peripheral blood sample, and the peripheral blood mononuclear cells from that sample were used for TCR beta sequencing. The Qiagen DNeasy Blood Extraction Kit was used to extract genomic DNA from the blood cell samples. Libraries came from the immunoSEQ multiplex PCR assay. For the multiplex PCR, a mixture combining 60 forward primers for TCR Vbeta segments and 13 reverse primers for TCR Jbeta segments was used. The CDR3 region of rearranged TCR beta genes was amplified from genomic DNA by a multiplex PCR assay. Amplified TCR beta libraries were sequenced as 87-base-pair reads on the Illumina HiSeq System. Concerning the study's data processing: In a later analysis, some 80 million unique TCR beta chains were counted across the 666 repertoires, and around 10 million of these chains were shared by at least two donors. Raw reads were error-corrected and collapsed into unique sequences by a nearest-neighbor algorithm in which closely related sequences were merged to remove PCR and sequencing errors. V, D and J gene segments were assigned by aligning CDR3 sequences to IMGT reference sequences. For a sequence to be retained, a match of at least six nucleotides was required to both a V gene segment and a J gene segment. Rearrangements were called productive when the CDR3 lacked stop codons and stayed in frame with V and J; all others were non-productive. CDR3 was defined by IMGT convention, running from the second conserved V-encoded cysteine to the conserved J-encoded phenylalanine. The earlier analysis of a few hundred of the donors excluded any sequence lacking an unambiguous match to a single V gene segment. An earlier analysis of around 600 of the donors classified V segments as functional when productive rearrangements were above 56.7% and as segregating when the standard deviation between donors was above 5%. A statistical classification framework was developed to diagnose cytomegalovirus status using the catalog of TCR beta chain sequences. V and J gene assignment, in a later analysis, came from comparing TCR nucleotide sequences with IMGT/GENE-DB human TR gene sequences. In a later analysis, CDR3 sequences and most-parsimonious VDJ recombination scenarios were assigned using the TCRdist pipeline. A later analysis defined each TCR beta chain by its CDR3 amino acid sequence plus V-gene family, and excluded reads lacking a unique V-gene family. A later analysis removed 500 to 650 highly shared, low-generation-probability nucleotide sequences to deal with suspected cross-contamination and a sequencing artifact. For each public chain, a later analysis derived a clonal expansion index from normalized ranks of inferred template counts within each repertoire. In a later analysis, generation probabilities were computed using a VDJ recombination model fitted to out-of-frame rearrangements, and the results were checked against IGoR. Hypergeometric tests were used in a later analysis to score TCR-TCR, TCR-HLA and TCR-CMV co-occurrence, with a repertoire-size bias correction applied to the TCR pairs. False discovery rates were estimated in a later analysis by permuting HLA or CMV assignments 20 times. In a later analysis, co-occurring TCRs were grouped using DBSCAN, and TCRdist sequence similarity was added for clustering within HLA-allele-positive subsets. Co-occurrence clustering excluded repertoires with fewer than 30,000 or more than 120,000 public chains, plus five with anomalous nucleotide sharing. In its TCRdb copy, this immuneACCESS table keeps in-frame sequences only and misses some clones. Where compared with another copy, unresolved V genes explain less than half of these, and the others have no known cause. For V, J and clone size, that table is used; D and trimming come from the DNA. The sample profile shows some 190,000 clones; around 83% of them were found once. The ten largest account for around 1% of the sample.

Specimen: PBMCs. The rearranged chain carries TRBV27 and TRBJ2-1; the D gene assignment is ambiguous. This receptor was taken from a woman in her thirties or forties in good health and CMV-seronegative. The CDR3 in this case is CASSPGLVNEQFF. The DNA reads as follows: TGTGCCAGCAGTCCCGGTTTGGTGAATGAGCAGTTCTTC.